This entry lists 25 T cell receptor beta chains sequenced from one sample in a study of OX40 agonist ivuxolimab in advanced cancers. TCRdb keeps only in-frame clones here, not all; method: immunoSEQ multiplex PCR. Of about 44,000 clones listed, around 93% are singletons. The sequencing used CD4+ or CD8+ T cells sorted from blood, collected in a trial of the OX40 agonist ivuxolimab. The receptors were sampled from an adult with an advanced solid tumor such as melanoma, head and neck, liver or kidney cancer.

This rearrangement joins TRBV13 to TRBJ2-2; TRBD1 matches 7 bases. The CDR3 has 15 amino acids. V dropped 5 bases and J dropped 3; count of bases not matched to a gene: 6. Per the germline V gene, CDR1 is PRHDT and CDR2 is FYEKMQ (reference sequence). Here the CDR3 DNA reads TGTGCCAGCAGCCCTGGGACAGTCCACACCGGGGAGCTGTTTTTT. It codes for CASSPGTVHTGELFF.

V is TRBV7-9 and J is TRBJ1-2; D might be TRBD1 (6 bases). In germline, CDR1 is SEHNR, CDR2 FQNEAQ (reference sequence). CDR3 length: 14 residues. V dropped 1 base and J dropped 8 bases, with 14 bases sitting between them. As DNA, the CDR3 is TGTGCCAGCAGCTTAGTCGGGGGACAATGGGGCTACACCTTC. It is translated as CASSLVGGQWGYTF.

The chain combines TRBV28 with TRBJ2-7; D might be TRBD1 (7 bases). The V and J ends lost 8 bases and 9 bases respectively, with 26 bases between them. Germline-derived CDR1 and CDR2 are MDHEN and SYDVKM. The CDR3 contains 15 residues. The CDR3, as DNA: TGTGCCAGCCCAAAAGGCGGGACAGTGTCGTGTGGGCAGTACTTC. This codes for CASPKGGTVSCGQYF.

This clone has just a few counts. The chain combines TRBV5-6 with TRBJ1-2, with D unresolved. The germline CDR1 and CDR2 sequences are SGHDT and YYEEEE. The CDR3 consists of 11 residues. Trimming pared 0 bases from V and 11 bases from J, leaving 8 bases between. CDR3 amino acids: CASSLGGGYTF. In DNA, the CDR3 is TGTGCCAGCAGCTTGGGAGGTGGGTACACCTTC.

V usage is TRBV9 and J usage is TRBJ1-5, with D perhaps TRBD1 (5 bases). V shed 4 bases and J shed 1 base, with 18 bases lying between them. Germline V gene sequence: CDR1 SGDLS, CDR2 YYNGEE. The CDR3 totals 17 residues. In nucleotides, the CDR3 is TGTGCCAGCAGCACTCCCCCCGGGGGACGGAGCAATCAGCCCCAGCATTTT. Translation gives CASSTPPGGRSNQPQHF.

This chain connects TRBV5-1 to TRBJ2-3; D is possibly TRBD1 or TRBD2 (5 bases each). This CDR3 comprises 14 residues. Germline values: CDR1 SGHRS, CDR2 YFSETQ. The V end was cut by 0 bases, the J end by 12 bases, with 17 bases between. CDR3 loop: CASSLDWDPLYQYF. The CDR3 DNA sequence: TGCGCCAGCAGCTTGGATTGGGACCCCTTATATCAGTATTTT.

This clone was picked up one time. The chain employs TRBV29-1 and TRBJ2-1, with D perhaps matching TRBD1 (6 bases). The CDR3 has 12 residues. The V gene's germline CDR1 is SQVTM and CDR2 ANQGSEA. V was clipped by 0 bases and J by 9 bases, with 9 bases between them. The CDR3 bases are TGCAGCGTTGAAGAAACAGGGAGTGAGCAGTTCTTC. This translates into CSVEETGSEQFF.

Only a few counts were recorded for this clone. This chain joins TRBV4-1 and TRBJ1-1; D unresolved. Germline assignment: CDR1 MGHRA and CDR2 YSYEKL. Trimming removed 0 bases at V and 6 bases at J, with 11 bases between. CDR3 length: 14 amino acids. CDR3 amino acids: CASSQDYPQAEAFF. The CDR3 DNA reads as TGCGCCAGCAGCCAAGATTATCCGCAGGCTGAAGCTTTCTTT.

The gene calls are TRBV6-5 and TRBJ1-2; tentative D call: TRBD1 (5 bases). CDR1 is MNHEY, CDR2 SVGAGI, per germline. The length of the CDR3 is 15 residues. With 0 bases removed from V and 3 bases from J, the gap between germline ends came to 11 bases. The CDR3 reads CASSYSSGSYYGYTF. In nucleotides, the CDR3 is TGTGCCAGCAGTTACTCGTCAGGGAGTTACTATGGCTACACCTTC.

The chain has TRBV4-1 and TRBJ2-7, with 10 bases aligning to TRBD2. This CDR3 spans 17 amino acids. The germline V gene encodes CDR1 MGHRA and CDR2 YSYEKL. V gave up 0 bases and J gave up 10 bases; unmatched junction bases: 15. CDR3 protein: CASSQDEVAGGMPGQYF. DNA of the CDR3: TGCGCCAGCAGCCAAGACGAAGTAGCGGGGGGAATGCCGGGCCAGTACTTC.

This clone was picked up a small number of times. The rearrangement links TRBV9 to TRBJ1-1; D is undetermined. Trimming removed 0 bases at V and 1 base at J, with 10 bases between. The CDR3 loop spans 15 amino acids. Looked up from germline, CDR1 is SGDLS and CDR2 is YYNGEE. The DNA for the CDR3 is TGTGCCAGCAGCGTAGCGTGGGATGGGAACACTGAAGCTTTCTTT. Translation: CASSVAWDGNTEAFF.

In its sample, this clone was seen once. The rearrangement uses TRBV6-5 and TRBJ1-1; 8 bases map to TRBD1. Unmatched junction bases numbered 6, after V lost 6 bases and J lost 0 bases. CDR1 MNHEY and CDR2 SVGAGI come from the germline V gene. The CDR3 totals 15 residues. CDR3 bases: TGTGCCAGCAGCCGTAGGACAGGGTTGAACACTGAAGCTTTCTTT. It specifies CASSRRTGLNTEAFF.

The chain couples TRBV9 to TRBJ2-1, with TRBD2 identical over 8 bases. The CDR3 spans 16 residues. From germline, CDR1 is SGDLS and CDR2 YYNGEE. J gave up 6 bases and V 0 bases, and 8 bases lay outside the gene matches. CDR3 DNA: TGTGCCAGCAGCGTAGTTTCGGGACTAGTCGGCAATGAGCAGTTCTTC. It is translated as CASSVVSGLVGNEQFF.

V usage is TRBV11-2 and J usage is TRBJ2-5, with 8 bases lining up with TRBD2. The CDR3 consists of 12 residues. V shed 7 bases and J 5 bases; nucleotides not matched to a gene: 3. Germline CDR1 reads SGHAT; CDR2 reads FQNNGV. In DNA form, the CDR3 reads TGTGCCAGCACCCCGGGGGGGGAGACCCAGTACTTC. Encoded protein: CASTPGGETQYF.

V and J are TRBV11-2 and TRBJ1-6; D is undetermined. Germline lookup yields CDR1 SGHAT and CDR2 FQNNGV. V was cut by 0 bases and J by 10 bases, with 10 bases left in between. This CDR3 is built from 14 residues. CDR3 DNA: TGTGCCAGCAGCTTAGAAGGGATTTGGTCACCCCTCCACTTT. This codes for CASSLEGIWSPLHF.

The count of this clone is one. This chain joins TRBV27 and TRBJ2-3; tentatively, D is TRBD2 (5 bases). This CDR3 contains 12 residues. The V end was cut by 8 bases, the J end by 2 bases, with 8 bases between. The germline CDR1 and CDR2 sequences are MNHEY and SMNVEV (reference sequence). The DNA of the CDR3 is TGTGCCAGCTCGGGGTCCACAGATACGCAGTATTTT. Encoded protein: CASSGSTDTQYF.

The J gene is TRBJ2-7, the V gene TRBV7-9; tentative D call: TRBD2 (5 bases). The V end was cut by 4 bases, the J end by 2 bases, with 6 bases between. The germline gives CDR1 SEHNR, CDR2 FQNEAQ (reference sequence). The CDR3 contains 12 residues. This chain's CDR3 is CASSSGTYEQYF. In DNA, the CDR3 is TGTGCCAGCAGCTCGGGGACCTACGAGCAGTACTTC. The full variable domain, with the rest looked up from reference TRBV7-9 and TRBJ2-7, is DTGVSQNPRHKITKRGQNVTFRCDPISEHNRLYWYRQTLGQGPEFLTYFQNEAQLEKSRLLSDRFSAERPKGSFSTLEIQRTEQGDSAMYLCASSSGTYEQYFGPGTRLTVT.

This rearrangement joins TRBV28 to TRBJ2-7, with D possibly matching TRBD2 (5 bases). The CDR3 sequence is 12 residues long. V dropped 4 bases and J dropped 3 bases, with 7 bases sitting between them. CDR1 is MDHEN, CDR2 SYDVKM, per germline. CDR3: CASSSRGYEQYF. CDR3 bases: TGTGCCAGCAGTTCCCGGGGCTACGAGCAGTACTTC.

The chain combines TRBV5-4 with TRBJ1-5, with D maybe TRBD1 (5 bases). Trimming left V 3 bases short and J 7 bases short, with 8 bases between. The V gene's germline CDR1 is SGHNT and CDR2 YYREEE (reference sequence). The CDR3 has 12 amino acids. The chain's CDR3 is CASSSGGQPQHF. CDR3 DNA: TGTGCCAGCAGCTCTGGGGGGCAGCCCCAGCATTTT. The whole variable domain, filled in from reference TRBV5-4 and TRBJ1-5, reads ETGVTQSPTHLIKTRGQQVTLRCSSQSGHNTVSWYQQALGQGPQFIFQYYREEENGRGNFPPRFSGLQFPNYSSELNVNALELDDSALYLCASSSGGQPQHFGDGTRLSIL.

J is TRBJ1-1 and V is TRBV9; no clear D. CDR1 and CDR2 from the germline V gene are SGDLS and YYNGEE. The CDR3 runs to 12 residues. V gave up 1 base and J gave up 2 bases, with 3 bases separating them. DNA for the CDR3: TGTGCCAGCAGCGTATCAAACACTGAAGCTTTCTTT. Amino acid sequence: CASSVSNTEAFF.

The J gene is TRBJ1-1, the V gene TRBV20-1; D is ambiguous. This CDR3 has 11 residues. The ends were cut back, 5 bases at V and 0 bases at J, with 4 bases in the middle. The germline gives CDR1 DFQATT, CDR2 SNEGSKA (reference sequence). The CDR3 nucleotides are TGCAGTGCTCTGCTGAACACTGAAGCTTTCTTT. Translation gives CSALLNTEAFF.

The CDR3 is CASSQTDHPGLAGVDEQFF. The DNA for the CDR3 is TGCGCCAGCAGCCAAACAGATCACCCGGGACTAGCGGGAGTTGATGAGCAGTTCTTC. J is TRBJ2-1 and V is TRBV4-1; the match to TRBD2 covers 14 bases. The V and J ends lost 2 bases and 8 bases, in that order; junction bases with no gene match: 14. Looked up from germline, CDR1 is MGHRA and CDR2 is YSYEKL. The CDR3 totals 19 residues.

The chain links TRBV19 to TRBJ2-5; D gene uncertain. The CDR3 is 13 amino acids. In germline, CDR1 is LNHDA, CDR2 SQIVND (reference sequence). V lost 4 bases and J lost 6, with 12 bases in between. The CDR3, as DNA: TGTGCCAGTAGTACTCTGGTCCCGAAGACCCAGTACTTC. The encoded protein is CASSTLVPKTQYF.

This chain connects TRBV27 to TRBJ2-7; a weak D match, TRBD2 (5 bases). The germline gives CDR1 MNHEY, CDR2 SMNVEV (reference sequence). Trimming took 5 bases from V and 7 from J, leaving 24 bases between them. There are 16 residues in the CDR3. The CDR3, as DNA: TGTGCCAGCAGTACTCTTGGACTCTACCGTTCGGGTGAGCAGTACTTC. This translates into CASSTLGLYRSGEQYF.

The chain recombines TRBV13 with TRBJ2-2; TRBD1 or TRBD2 may be the D gene (5 bases each). This CDR3 is 15 amino acids long. V lost 2 bases to trimming and J lost 3 bases, with 10 bases between them. CDR1 is PRHDT and CDR2 is FYEKMQ in the germline V gene (reference sequence). CDR3 region: CASSLPGPYTGELFF. The CDR3, as DNA: TGTGCCAGCAGCTTACCGGGACCTTACACCGGGGAGCTGTTTTTT.